This entry describes one TCR beta chain. This clonotype was seen repeatedly, ten times or more. The antigen it binds to is not known. No base quality values were provided; no much bigger clone lies one nucleotide off. These data belong to a study of regulatory T cells in long-lasting Graves disease (dated by TCRdb to the early 2020s). Regarding the complete study: Antithyroid drugs had been taken for less than 3 months by newly diagnosed Graves' disease patients. A total of around 35 samples underwent TCR sequencing, from roughly 13 patients with persistent Graves' disease and 20 or so patients with newly diagnosed Graves' disease. The study was registered as a clinical trial and conducted in China. Peripheral blood TCR sequencing and RNA sequencing compared persistent Graves' disease patients with newly diagnosed Graves' disease patients. Paper-wide results and their limitations: Persistent patients shared more public clonotypes among themselves (under 3,000) than newly diagnosed patients did (more than 950). Sequencing and analysis were restricted to the TCR beta chain. Preferential use of TRBV28, TRBJ1-2 and TRBJ2-5 was observed in persistent disease, whereas TRBV20-1 and TRBJ2-1 were favored in newly diagnosed disease. As a limitation, the authors acknowledged that the small sample size may reduce accuracy. Peripheral blood alone was examined, since thyroid tissue, which constituted the primary lesion, could not be accessed. Compared with newly diagnosed patients, patients with persistent Graves' disease had lower TCR Shannon entropy and fewer highly expanded clones, which suggests clonal expansion.

In the germline V gene (reference sequence), CDR1 corresponds to MNHEY and CDR2 to SMNVEV. For this chain, trimming is 7 bases at the V end and 5 bases at the J end, and the number of junction bases without a gene match is 16. The CDR3 runs 16 residues from the cysteine to the phenylalanine. Of the read, only the CDR3 DNA is kept; its 48 bases are in frame from base 1. What this sample's time point label stands for: newly diagnosed GD, antithyroid drugs for less than 3 months. For both TCR sequencing and RNA sequencing, RNA was extracted from PBMCs in TRIzol. Graves' disease was diagnosed according to American Thyroid Association guidelines. Patients for the study were recruited at an endocrinology department in Xi'an, China. Each patient gave about 10 milliliters of peripheral blood, collected in an EDTA anticoagulant tube. Ficoll Paque Plus density gradient separation was used to isolate PBMCs, and no further T cell sorting was done. RNA quality was checked with an Agilent 2100 Bioanalyzer and agarose gel, and concentration with a NanoDrop 2000.

The receptor library was made with multiplex PCR. The data were produced on an Illumina HiSeq 4000. To build TCR beta libraries, CDR3 regions were amplified by Arm-PCR using iRepertoire HTBI primers. Before sequencing, the PCR products underwent gel purification. The original methods were these. Gene usage analysis of CDR3 amino acid clonotypes used the 55 to 80 TRBV and more than 13 TRBJ segments found across samples. COPE and FqMerger were used to merge the filtered high-quality paired reads into contigs. BLAST was used to align contigs to IMGT TRBV, TRBD and TRBJ reference genes, with CDR3 defined following IMGT. Any clonotype with a frequency above 0.1% was counted as a highly expanded clone. Shannon entropy served as the measure of repertoire diversity, while the Gini coefficient captured V-J evenness. A clonotype found in more than one individual was treated as public. TCRdb reanalyzed the raw reads on its own, using fastp at Q25 for trimming and MiXCR for clone calling, and kept in-frame beta chains. Identical CDR3 protein sequences are pooled into one entry, listed with their most common genes and DNA. The V and J calls follow TCRdb's processing rather than the paper's. For this sample there are about 500,000 distinct CDR3 sequences; 9.5% to 15% appear just once. Around 10% of the sample is taken by the ten largest.

These data were also reused for a study on T cells in Graves' hyperthyroidism and ophthalmopathy. The second source states: Stable Graves' hyperthyroidism was defined as the absence of progression to ophthalmopathy over 18 months of follow-up. Hyperthyroidism patients were aged 18 to 65 years and newly diagnosed, with disease duration of less than 2 months. Any patient with an uncontrolled infection, another autoimmune disease, pregnancy or lactation was excluded. Clinical symptoms, serum thyroxine and TRAb, thyroid ultrasound, and orbital computed tomography formed the basis for the diagnoses. A first-round RT-PCR of the TCR CDR3 used the HTBI primer set with the Qiagen OneStep RT-PCR kit. Most expanded thyroid clonotypes (frequency above 0.001) were also detected in blood, suggesting blood repertoires may reflect thyroid immune responses. A model built on a 13 V-J signature distinguished ophthalmopathy from stable hyperthyroidism, reaching roughly 88% sensitivity and approximately 83% specificity in cross-validation and 80%/75% in testing. During validation, the model predicted progression to ophthalmopathy a median of approximately six months ahead of onset, with approximately 71% sensitivity and about 72% specificity. To identify TCR V-J signatures that set the groups apart, the researchers used a discovery cohort of 95 to 100 patients, made up of around 42 with Graves' ophthalmopathy and 57 with stable Graves' hyperthyroidism. An independent validation cohort of some 18 hyperthyroidism patients and 17 patients who later progressed to ophthalmopathy tested prospective prediction of ophthalmopathy. For training and testing, the 100 patients in the discovery cohort were randomly divided in a 7:3 ratio. Thyroid tissue and blood T-cell repertoires from roughly 6 Graves' hyperthyroidism patients were also compared in the study. Once sampling was done, hyperthyroidism patients were given methimazole at a starting dose of 30 mg daily, whereas ophthalmopathy patients were given high-dose intravenous methylprednisolone. Libraries were constructed in a second round of multiplex PCR, after which size selection and purification were performed. The libraries were sequenced on an Illumina HiSeq2000 using paired-end 100 bp reads. SOAPnuke was used to process the raw data, removing reads that contained adapters or uncalled bases, had a mean Phred below 15, or lacked an exact match to the constant primer or identifier. COPE v1.2.5 was used to merge the high-quality paired reads, and each unique nucleotide sequence was defined as a clonotype. MiTCR v1.1 was used to align clonotypes to the IMGT TRBV, TRBD and TRBJ reference segments. Only V-J combinations with frequency above 0.0001, covering about 99% of repertoires, were analysed. The TCS score was defined as F50 (clonal expansion) divided by E x V (chaos), with BLOSUM62-based TCRdist calculated between CDR3 peptides within each V-J. Welch's t-statistics and random forest reduced 450 to 600 V-J features to about 12, which were used in a naive Bayes classifier (R e1071). No statistical method was used to set the sample size in advance, and investigators knew the group allocation. According to the paper, TCR Vbeta CDR3 sequencing was carried out on 135 peripheral blood samples, which came from fewer than 50 ophthalmopathy, 75 to 80 hyperthyroidism and roughly 17 progressor patients.

The origin of this receptor is a woman in her twenties or thirties with Graves disease. Donor details come from another sample of the same person, matched by shared clones. Here the chain combines TRBV27 and TRBJ1-1, with 7 junctional bases fitting TRBD1. This specimen consisted of peripheral blood mononuclear cells (PBMCs), obtained at new diagnosis, from a patient treated with antithyroid drugs. The nucleotide sequence is TGTGCCAGCACTGACCTCCCAGGAAGGGGGCATACTGAAGCTTTCTTT. Translated, this gives CASTDLPGRGHTEAFF.